The sequence of this T cell receptor beta chain was determined in a study of beta chain features in type 1 diabetes. Across the study: Healthy donors, compared against patients, showed similar age, gender and cell yields.

Per the germline V gene, CDR1 is LNHDA and CDR2 is SQIVND (reference sequence). Trimming cost V 5 bases and J 6 bases; bases outside gene matches: 7. The CDR3 contains 14 residues. With regard to this clone: Its antigen is unknown.

Points from the study as a whole: TCRB CDR3s were moderately but significantly shorter in Type 1 diabetes patients in all four CD4+ subsets. More deletions and fewer insertions at VDJ junctions were seen in type 1 diabetes patients.

cDNA synthesis used the whole RNA isolate, giving expressed TCRB sequences. This table comes from immunoSEQ multiplex PCR, and its TCRdb copy is limited to in-frame clones, with some not included. The data contain about 640,000 clones, roughly 12% of them singletons. The chain has TRBV19 and TRBJ1-5, with TRBD1 matching over 7 bases. Sequenced material: naive CD4+ T cells from blood. The clonotype was recovered from a man aged 25 to 45 with type 1 diabetes. Here the CDR3 reads CASSDGTVIQPQHF. For the CDR3, the DNA is TGTGCCAGTAGTGACGGGACAGTGATTCAGCCCCAGCATTTT.